A single sample is the source of the 14 T cell receptor beta chains below, sequenced in a study of CD8+CD57+ T cells in acquired aplastic anemia. TCR beta VDJ and CDR3 were profiled, and genomic DNA was the template. TCRdb processed the reads anew with MiXCR; each CDR3 protein has one entry. The table shows 150,000 to 200,000 distinct CDR3 sequences, with 50% to 75% occurring only once. Material for sequencing was sorted CD4+, CD8+, or CD8+CD57+ T cells (not recorded which) from PBMCs. The origin of the receptors is a human donor in good health.

CDR3 coding DNA: TGCGCCAGCAGCTACCCAGGGTTCCGGAATGAGCAGTTCTTC. This gives the protein CASSYPGFRNEQFF. This sequence joins TRBV5-1 and TRBJ2-1; D is possibly TRBD1 (5 bases). V shed 3 bases and J shed 7 bases, with 14 bases lying between them. This CDR3 is built from 14 residues. Germline V gives CDR1 SGHRS, CDR2 YFSETQ.

Only a few counts were recorded for this clonotype. This chain connects TRBV3-1 to TRBJ2-7; D call uncertain. The germline CDR1 and CDR2 sequences are LGHDT and YNNKEL (reference sequence). V shed 0 bases and J shed 2 bases, with 11 bases lying between them. The CDR3 runs to 15 residues. The chain's CDR3 is CASSQEIASTYEQYF. The CDR3 DNA sequence: TGTGCCAGCAGCCAAGAGATCGCCAGCACCTACGAGCAGTACTTC.

CDR3 amino acids: CASGRVAYNEQFF. The CDR3 bases are TGCGCCAGCGGAAGGGTCGCCTACAATGAGCAGTTCTTC. This chain joins TRBV5-1 and TRBJ2-1; no clear D gene. V shed 7 bases and J shed 2 bases, with 10 bases lying between them. The length of the CDR3 is 13 residues. CDR1 and CDR2 from the germline V gene are SGHRS and YFSETQ.

The chain recombines TRBV29-1 with TRBJ1-2; D uncertain. The CDR3 covers 11 residues. Trimming pared 4 bases from V and 7 bases from J, leaving 10 bases between. Germline V gene lookup returns CDR1 SQVTM and CDR2 ANQGSEA. CDR3 loop: CSVVENGGYTF. CDR3 in DNA: TGCAGCGTTGTGGAGAATGGTGGCTACACCTTC.

The chain carries TRBV10-3 and TRBJ2-7; 8 nucleotides agree with TRBD2. Germline V gene sequence: CDR1 ENHRY, CDR2 SYGVKD. V was pared by 4 bases and J by 0 bases, with 8 bases of the junction left unmatched. This CDR3 spans 16 amino acids. CDR3 sequence (DNA): TGTGCCATCAGTGCTGAAGCGGGGGCTCCCTCCTACGAGCAGTACTTC. It encodes CAISAEAGAPSYEQYF.

The CDR3 loop is CASSGTLEAFF. CDR3 nucleotides: TGTGCCAGCAGTGGGACCCTGGAAGCTTTCTTT. The chain has TRBV2 and TRBJ1-1; D not certain. Germline assignment: CDR1 SNHLY and CDR2 FYNNEI. Trimming left V 4 bases short and J 8 bases short, with 8 bases between. The CDR3 contains 11 residues.

The rearrangement uses TRBV10-3 and TRBJ2-2; TRBD2 agrees at 9 bases. CDR1 and CDR2 from the germline V gene are ENHRY and SYGVKD. The CDR3 loop spans 17 amino acids. V dropped 4 bases and J dropped 5; count of bases not matched to a gene: 11. The CDR3 sequence: CAISGSPSRGGTGELFF. In DNA form, the CDR3 reads TGTGCCATCAGTGGGTCTCCGTCGCGGGGGGGTACCGGGGAGCTGTTTTTT.

This chain joins TRBV7-2 and TRBJ2-7; 7 bases match TRBD1. CDR3 length: 14 residues. With V trimmed by 5 bases and J by 3 bases, 7 bases remained unmatched. Germline CDR1 reads SGHTA; CDR2 reads FQGNSA. The CDR3 reads CASSPKGQVYEQYF. CDR3 nucleotide sequence: TGTGCCAGCAGCCCTAAAGGACAGGTCTACGAGCAGTACTTC.

This clonotype was detected ten times or more. The rearrangement links TRBV24-1 to TRBJ2-2; D ambiguous. This CDR3 comprises 15 residues. Germline values: CDR1 KGHDR, CDR2 SFDVKD. The V end was cut by 1 base, the J end by 3 bases, with 8 bases between. This chain's CDR3 is CATSDLVADTGELFF. The CDR3 DNA is TGTGCCACCAGTGATTTAGTGGCAGACACCGGGGAGCTGTTTTTT.

The CDR3 region is CATSNKETWGNQPQHF. The CDR3 DNA reads TGTGCCACCAGCAATAAGGAGACATGGGGCAATCAGCCCCAGCATTTT. The V gene is TRBV15, the J gene TRBJ1-5; D is undetermined. Trimming left V 4 bases short and J 2 bases short, with 15 bases between. The CDR3 consists of 16 residues. Germline CDR1 is LNHNV and CDR2 is YYDKDF (reference sequence).

For this clonotype: Germline and junction disagree at one end, which may indicate a read error. The rearrangement uses TRBV4-1 and TRBJ2-7; 7 bases agree with TRBD1. The CDR3 runs to 15 residues. The germline gives CDR1 MGHRA, CDR2 YSYEKL. CDR3 in DNA: TGTGCCAGCAGCTTGGAGTGGGCAGGGGGATACGAGCAGTACTTC. Protein: CASSLEWAGGYEQYF.

The genes are TRBV7-2 and TRBJ2-7; 8 bases are shared with TRBD1. V dropped 7 bases and J dropped 2; count of bases not matched to a gene: 10. Per germline, CDR1 SGHTA and CDR2 FQGNSA. The CDR3 runs to 15 residues. The CDR3, as DNA: TGTGCCAGCAACTCACGACAGGGGCACGCCTACGAGCAGTACTTC. Translation gives CASNSRQGHAYEQYF.

The chain uses TRBV15 and TRBJ2-1; 7 bases map to TRBD2. Trimming cost V 1 base and J 8 bases; bases outside gene matches: 8. From germline, CDR1 is LNHNV and CDR2 YYDKDF (reference sequence). This CDR3 region has 15 residues. CDR3 DNA: TGTGCCACCAGCAGAGGGGGGGAGGGTATAGATGAGCAGTTCTTC. Its protein product is CATSRGGEGIDEQFF.

This clonotype appeared once. The chain recombines TRBV5-1 with TRBJ2-7; perhaps TRBD1 as D (5 bases). This CDR3 comprises 14 residues. Per germline, CDR1 SGHRS and CDR2 YFSETQ. Between the trimmed V and J ends, which lost 0 bases and 3 bases, there was a span of 10 bases. The CDR3 loop reads CASSLGQQVYEQYF. The CDR3 DNA follows: TGCGCCAGCAGCTTGGGACAGCAAGTCTACGAGCAGTACTTC.